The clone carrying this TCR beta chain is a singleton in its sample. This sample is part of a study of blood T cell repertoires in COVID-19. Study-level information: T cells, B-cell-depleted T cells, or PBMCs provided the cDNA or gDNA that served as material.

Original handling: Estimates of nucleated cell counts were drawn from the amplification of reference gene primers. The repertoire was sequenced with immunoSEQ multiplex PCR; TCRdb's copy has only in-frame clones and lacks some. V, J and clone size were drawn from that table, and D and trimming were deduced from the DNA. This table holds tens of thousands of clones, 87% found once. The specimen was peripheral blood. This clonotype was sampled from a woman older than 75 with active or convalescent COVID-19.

CDR3 residues: CASSLGQGPSFGYTF. The CDR3 bases are TGCGCCAGCAGCTTAGGACAGGGGCCGAGTTTTGGCTACACCTTC. The genes are TRBV5-1 and TRBJ1-2, with 9 nucleotides matching TRBD1. This CDR3 contains 15 residues. The V segment lost 2 bases and the J segment 7 bases; nucleotides outside the gene matches: 9. CDR1 and CDR2 (germline): SGHRS, YFSETQ.